This TCR beta chain was profiled in a study of post-analysis software for immune sequencing data. For the study at large: Relapsing-remitting, secondary progressive and progressive-relapsing forms made up the multiple sclerosis disease courses.

Study-wide results and limits: In patients, TRBV5-6, TRBV5-1 and TRBV20-1 belonged to five TRBV segments found more frequently than in controls.

About this clonotype itself: Its antigen is not known.

The CDR3 loop spans 14 amino acids. Looked up from germline, CDR1 is MNHEY and CDR2 is SMNVEV (reference sequence). Every TCR beta cDNA library bore unique molecular identifiers. MiXCR, run by TCRdb on the PCR reads, gives a single entry per CDR3 protein. The repertoire holds 750,000 to 900,000 distinct CDR3 sequences, 46% seen once, with just under 5% in the top ten. The TCR was taken from a girl aged 5-17 years with multiple sclerosis. The genes are TRBV27 and TRBJ2-5, with D tentatively TRBD2 (6 bases). TRBJ2-7 explains the end of the DNA better; the J call may be wrong. Sequences were obtained from blood. The CDR3 coding sequence is TGTGCCAGCAGCCCCCCGCCCATCGGGGGCGAGCAGTACTTC. As protein: CASSPPPIGGEQYF.